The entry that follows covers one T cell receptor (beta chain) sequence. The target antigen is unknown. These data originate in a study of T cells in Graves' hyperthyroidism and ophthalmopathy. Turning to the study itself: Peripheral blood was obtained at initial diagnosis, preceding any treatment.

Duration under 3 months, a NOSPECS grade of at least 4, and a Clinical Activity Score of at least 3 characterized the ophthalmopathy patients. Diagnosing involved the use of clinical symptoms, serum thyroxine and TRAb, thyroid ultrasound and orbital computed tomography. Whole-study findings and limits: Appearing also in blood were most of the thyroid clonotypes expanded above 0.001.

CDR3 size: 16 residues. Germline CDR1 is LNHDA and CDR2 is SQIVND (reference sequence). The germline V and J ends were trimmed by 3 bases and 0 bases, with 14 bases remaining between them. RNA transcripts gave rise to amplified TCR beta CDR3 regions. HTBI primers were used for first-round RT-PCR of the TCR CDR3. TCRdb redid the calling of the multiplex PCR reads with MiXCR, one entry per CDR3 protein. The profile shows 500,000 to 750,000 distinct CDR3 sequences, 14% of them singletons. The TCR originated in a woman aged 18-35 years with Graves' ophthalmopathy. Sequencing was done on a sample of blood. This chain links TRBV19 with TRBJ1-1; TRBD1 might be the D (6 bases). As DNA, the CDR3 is TGTGCCAGTAGTATCCCCGTGACAGGACTGAACACTGAAGCTTTCTTT. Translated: CASSIPVTGLNTEAFF.